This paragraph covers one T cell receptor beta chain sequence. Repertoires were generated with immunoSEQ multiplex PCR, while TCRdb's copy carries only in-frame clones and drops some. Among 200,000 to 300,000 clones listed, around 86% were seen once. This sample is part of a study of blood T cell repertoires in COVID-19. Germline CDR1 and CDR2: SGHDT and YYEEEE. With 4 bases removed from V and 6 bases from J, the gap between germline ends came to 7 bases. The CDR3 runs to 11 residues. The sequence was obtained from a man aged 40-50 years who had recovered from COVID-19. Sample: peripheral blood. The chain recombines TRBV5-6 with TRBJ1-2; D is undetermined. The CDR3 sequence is CASSMRHGYTF. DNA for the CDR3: TGTGCCAGCAGCATGAGGCATGGCTACACCTTC.